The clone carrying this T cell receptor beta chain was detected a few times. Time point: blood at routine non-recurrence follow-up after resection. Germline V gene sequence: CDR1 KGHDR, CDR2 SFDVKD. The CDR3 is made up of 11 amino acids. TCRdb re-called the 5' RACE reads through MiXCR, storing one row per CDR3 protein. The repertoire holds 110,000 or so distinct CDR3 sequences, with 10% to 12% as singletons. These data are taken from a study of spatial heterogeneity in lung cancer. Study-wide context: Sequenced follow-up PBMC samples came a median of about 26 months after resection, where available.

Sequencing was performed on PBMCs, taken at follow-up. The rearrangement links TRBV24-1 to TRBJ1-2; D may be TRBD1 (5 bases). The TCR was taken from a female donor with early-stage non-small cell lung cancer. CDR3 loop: CPIHTGHGYTF. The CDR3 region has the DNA TGTCCAATACACACGGGACATGGCTACACCTTC.